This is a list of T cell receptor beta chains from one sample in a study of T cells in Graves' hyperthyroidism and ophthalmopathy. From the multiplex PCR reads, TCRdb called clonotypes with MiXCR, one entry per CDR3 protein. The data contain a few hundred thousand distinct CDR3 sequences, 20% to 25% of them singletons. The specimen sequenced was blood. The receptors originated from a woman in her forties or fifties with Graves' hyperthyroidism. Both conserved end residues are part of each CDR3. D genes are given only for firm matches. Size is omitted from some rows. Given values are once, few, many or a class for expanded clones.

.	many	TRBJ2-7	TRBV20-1	CSARDSGKQYF	TGCAGTGCTAGAGATTCGGGGAAGCAGTACTTC
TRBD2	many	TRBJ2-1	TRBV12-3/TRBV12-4	CASRRGVGNEQFF	TGTGCCAGCCGCCGGGGGGTTGGCAATGAGCAGTTCTTC
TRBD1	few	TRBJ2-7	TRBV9	CASSASGTGPYEQYF	TGTGCCAGCAGCGCCTCCGGGACAGGCCCCTACGAGCAGTACTTC
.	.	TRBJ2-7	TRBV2	CASSLSWTPSSYEQYF	TGTGCCAGCAGTTTATCGTGGACTCCGAGCTCCTACGAGCAGTACTTC
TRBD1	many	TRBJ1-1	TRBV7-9	CASSRDRGKNTEAFF	TGTGCCAGCAGCCGGGACAGAGGAAAGAACACTGAAGCTTTCTTT
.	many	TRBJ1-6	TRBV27	CAIIGGQTLGNSPLHF	TGTGCCATCATTGGCGGACAGACACTTGGGAATTCACCCCTCCACTTT
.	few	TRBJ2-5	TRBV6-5	CASSYRGDWETQYF	TGTGCCAGCAGTTACAGGGGGGATTGGGAGACCCAGTACTTC
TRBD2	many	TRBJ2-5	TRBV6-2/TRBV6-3	CASSFGLAGAQETQYF	TGTGCCAGCAGTTTCGGACTAGCGGGGGCCCAAGAGACCCAGTACTTC
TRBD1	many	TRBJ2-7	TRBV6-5	CASSYSGQGPYEQYF	TGTGCCAGCAGTTACTCAGGACAGGGCCCCTACGAGCAGTACTTC
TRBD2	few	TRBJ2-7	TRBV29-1	CSTSGGSSYEQYF	TGCAGTACTAGCGGGGGGAGCTCCTACGAGCAGTACTTC
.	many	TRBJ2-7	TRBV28	CASSLGTSDEQYF	TGTGCCAGCAGTTTAGGGACTTCCGACGAGCAGTACTTC
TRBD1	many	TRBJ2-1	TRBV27	CASSFVTGGVNEQFF	TGTGCCAGCAGTTTCGTCACAGGGGGCGTGAATGAGCAGTTCTTC
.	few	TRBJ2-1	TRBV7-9	CASSLVAAEQFF	TGTGCCAGCAGCTTAGTAGCGGCCGAACAGTTCTTC
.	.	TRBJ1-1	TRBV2	CASSVTLGGGGRAEAFF	TGTGCCAGCAGTGTAACGTTAGGAGGTGGAGGGAGAGCTGAAGCTTTCTTT
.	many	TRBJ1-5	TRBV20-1	CSASRGYGGNQPQHF	TGCAGTGCTAGTCGAGGGTATGGCGGCAATCAGCCCCAGCATTTT
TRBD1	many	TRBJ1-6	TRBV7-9	CASSPQGGAYSPLHF	TGTGCCAGCAGCCCGCAGGGGGGGGCCTATTCACCCCTCCACTTT
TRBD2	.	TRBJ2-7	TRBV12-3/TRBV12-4	CASSRASGGSYEQYF	TGTGCCAGCAGCCGAGCTAGCGGGGGCTCCTACGAGCAGTACTTC
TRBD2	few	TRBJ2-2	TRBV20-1	CSARIPLGAGGPKGAGELFF	TGCAGTGCTAGAATCCCGTTAGGGGCGGGAGGGCCTAAGGGGGCCGGGGAGCTGTTTTTT
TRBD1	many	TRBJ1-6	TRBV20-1	CSARVGTEKNSPLHF	TGCAGTGCTAGAGTAGGGACAGAAAAAAATTCACCCCTCCACTTT
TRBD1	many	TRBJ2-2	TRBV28	CASLSRTGGNTGELFF	TGTGCCAGCCTCTCCCGGACAGGGGGCAACACCGGGGAGCTGTTTTTT
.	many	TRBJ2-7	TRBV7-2	CASSLTGATRKSEQYF	TGTGCCAGCAGCTTAACGGGGGCTACTAGAAAATCCGAGCAGTACTTC
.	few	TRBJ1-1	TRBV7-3	CASSLDRGNSEAFF	TGTGCCAGCAGCTTGGACAGAGGAAATTCTGAAGCTTTCTTT
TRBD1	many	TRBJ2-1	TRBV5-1	CASFSGTGVSEQFF	TGCGCCAGCTTTAGTGGGACAGGAGTTAGTGAGCAGTTCTTC
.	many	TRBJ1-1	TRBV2	CASSEALGGAFF	TGTGCCAGCAGTGAAGCGCTTGGGGGGGCTTTCTTT
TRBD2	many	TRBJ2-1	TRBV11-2	CASSLDRGLAYNEQFF	TGTGCCAGCAGCTTAGATAGGGGACTAGCCTACAATGAGCAGTTCTTC
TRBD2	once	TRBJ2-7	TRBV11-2	CASSSGTSGRAILYYEQYF	TGTGCCAGCAGCTCCGGGACTAGCGGGAGGGCCATACTCTACTACGAGCAGTACTTC
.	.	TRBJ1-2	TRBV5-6	CASSLEAADGYTF	TGTGCCAGCAGCTTGGAGGCAGCCGATGGCTACACCTTC
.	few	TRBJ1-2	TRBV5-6	CASSSPRRVNYGYAF	TGTGCCAGCAGCTCCCCCCGAAGAGTCAACTATGGCTACGCCTTC
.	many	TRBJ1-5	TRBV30	CAWSSGRNQPQHF	TGTGCCTGGAGTTCAGGACGCAATCAGCCCCAGCATTTT
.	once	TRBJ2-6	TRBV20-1	CSASGTSNGGANVLTF	TGCAGTGCTTCCGGGACATCAAATGGAGGGGCCAACGTCCTGACTTTC
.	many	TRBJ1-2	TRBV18	CASSLRGSLKDGYTF	TGTGCCAGCTCATTAAGGGGGTCCCTCAAGGATGGCTACACCTTC
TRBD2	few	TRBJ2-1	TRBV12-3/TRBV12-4	CASSFSSGGYNEQFF	TGTGCCAGCAGTTTCTCTAGCGGGGGCTACAATGAGCAGTTCTTC
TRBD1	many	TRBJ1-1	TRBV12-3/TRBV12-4	CASSLILVGTGAVIREAFF	TGTGCCAGCAGTTTAATTCTCGTCGGGACAGGGGCGGTCATTCGTGAAGCTTTCTTT
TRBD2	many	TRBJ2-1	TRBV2	CASRDIPRTSGKYNEQFF	TGTGCCAGCAGGGACATTCCGCGGACTAGCGGAAAGTACAATGAGCAGTTCTTC
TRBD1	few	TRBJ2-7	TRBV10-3	CAISDDRGSSPYEQYF	TGTGCCATCAGTGACGACAGGGGTAGCTCCCCCTACGAGCAGTACTTC
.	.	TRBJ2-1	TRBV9	CASSVGHEQFF	TGTGCCAGCAGCGTCGGCCACGAGCAGTTCTTC
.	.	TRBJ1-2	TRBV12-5	CASGLVHVRDTGYGYTF	TGTGCTAGTGGTTTGGTACATGTAAGGGACACGGGCTATGGCTACACCTTC
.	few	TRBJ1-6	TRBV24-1	CATSDLDRPYNSPLHF	TGTGCCACCAGTGATTTGGACAGACCATATAATTCACCCCTCCACTTT
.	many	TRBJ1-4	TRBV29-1	CSVARDRNEKLFF	TGCAGCGTTGCCCGGGACCGAAATGAAAAACTGTTTTTT
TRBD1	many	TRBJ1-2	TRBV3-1	CASSPYGGTGYGYTF	TGTGCCAGCAGCCCATATGGCGGGACAGGGTATGGCTACACCTTC
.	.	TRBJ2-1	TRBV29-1	CSVGPGLSSYNEQFF	TGCAGCGTTGGCCCGGGACTCAGCTCCTACAATGAGCAGTTCTTC
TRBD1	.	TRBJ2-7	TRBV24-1	CATSDQGTGRGDEQYF	TGTGCCACCAGTGACCAAGGGACAGGGAGAGGCGACGAGCAGTACTTC
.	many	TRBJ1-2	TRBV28	CASSQDGQRGGYTF	TGTGCCAGCAGTCAGGACGGTCAGAGGGGTGGCTACACCTTC
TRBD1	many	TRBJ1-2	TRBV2	CASSGDTGGYGYTF	TGTGCCAGCAGTGGGGATACAGGGGGCTATGGCTACACCTTC
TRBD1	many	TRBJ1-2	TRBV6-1	CASSSGGLGYGYTF	TGTGCCAGCAGTTCAGGGGGCCTTGGCTATGGCTACACCTTC
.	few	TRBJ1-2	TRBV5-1	CASSLGRQENGYTF	TGCGCCAGCAGCTTGGGTAGGCAGGAGAATGGCTACACCTTC
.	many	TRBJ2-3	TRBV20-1	CSAKGWGTDTQYF	TGCAGTGCTAAGGGGTGGGGCACAGATACGCAGTATTTT
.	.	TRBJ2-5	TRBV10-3	CAIGRRQETQYF	TGTGCCATAGGGCGGCGACAAGAGACCCAGTACTTC
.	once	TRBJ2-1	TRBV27	CASSDWLGENNEQFF	TGTGCCAGCAGTGATTGGTTGGGGGAAAACAATGAGCAGTTCTTC
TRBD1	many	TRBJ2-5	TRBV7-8	CASSPRTGLGGTQYF	TGTGCCAGCAGCCCCAGGACAGGGCTCGGCGGGACCCAGTACTTC
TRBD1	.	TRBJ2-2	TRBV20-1	CSATGTGRSTGELFF	TGCAGTGCTACCGGGACAGGGCGGAGCACCGGGGAGCTGTTTTTT
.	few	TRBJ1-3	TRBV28	CASSETASGNTIYF	TGTGCCAGCAGTGAGACAGCCTCTGGAAACACCATATATTTT
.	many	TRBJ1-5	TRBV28	CASSWLNSNQPQHF	TGTGCCAGCAGTTGGCTGAATAGCAATCAGCCCCAGCATTTT
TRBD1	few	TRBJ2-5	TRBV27	CASGTTGGFSKTQYF	TGTGCCAGCGGAACTACAGGGGGCTTCTCGAAGACCCAGTACTTC
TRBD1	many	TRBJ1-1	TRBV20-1	CSARDQGGPEAFF	TGCAGTGCTAGAGATCAGGGGGGGCCTGAAGCTTTCTTT
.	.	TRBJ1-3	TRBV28	CASRAPGEATGNTIYF	TGTGCCAGCAGAGCGCCGGGCGAGGCAACTGGAAACACCATATATTTT